This is a list of T cell receptor beta chains from one sample in a study of a mutant IDH1 vaccine in newly diagnosed glioma. Only in-frame clones appear in the TCRdb table, and some are missing; sequencing was by immunoSEQ multiplex PCR. Here the sample spans some 70,000 clones, approximately 85% being singletons. The material was PBMCs, obtained from a glioma patient treated with radiotherapy, temozolomide or both. The receptors stem from a middle-aged man with glioma. Both conserved end residues are part of each CDR3. Each record gives: V gene, D gene, CDR3 protein. A D gene is named only where the DNA matches it firmly.

v_gene: TRBV5-4
d_gene: -
CDR3aa: CASRPSSGGYTF

v_gene: TRBV7-9
d_gene: TRBD1
CDR3aa: CASSSPRDREVADTQYF

v_gene: TRBV6-5
d_gene: -
CDR3aa: CASSSLGETQYF

v_gene: TRBV5-5
d_gene: TRBD2
CDR3aa: CASSSLAGGPNYEQYF

v_gene: TRBV7-2
d_gene: -
CDR3aa: CASSPHPWDTDGYGYTF

v_gene: TRBV7-9
d_gene: -
CDR3aa: CASSVQSGYTF

v_gene: TRBV30
d_gene: -
CDR3aa: CAWTHMGRGNTIYF

v_gene: TRBV19
d_gene: -
CDR3aa: CASSPPSGGAYNEQFF

v_gene: TRBV5-4
d_gene: -
CDR3aa: CASSPGQGIGGYTF

v_gene: TRBV7-9
d_gene: -
CDR3aa: CASSLDGGLGEKLFF

v_gene: TRBV19
d_gene: -
CDR3aa: CASGGRGSPFAGMNTEAFF

v_gene: TRBV30
d_gene: -
CDR3aa: CAWSREGGSSGNTIYF

v_gene: TRBV29-1
d_gene: TRBD1
CDR3aa: CSVVGQESSYNEQFF